Sequencing of this TCR beta chain was carried out in a study of blood T cell repertoires in COVID-19. Whole-study context: The United States, Italy and Spain supplied acute and convalescent COVID-19 samples. In each case, the material was cDNA or gDNA derived from T cells, B-cell-depleted T cells, or PBMCs.

The data were produced by immunoSEQ multiplex PCR, yet TCRdb's version contains in-frame clones alone and is incomplete. The table lists about 280,000 clones, approximately 86% of them singletons. The CDR3 spans 15 residues. The ends were cut back, 2 bases at V and 3 bases at J, with 10 bases in the middle. The germline V gene has CDR1 PRHDT and CDR2 FYEKMQ (reference sequence). The receptor was derived from a man aged 18 to 29 with active or convalescent COVID-19. The sequencing sample was made of peripheral blood. The chain is built from TRBV13 and TRBJ2-2, with TRBD1 as a possible D gene (5 bases). CDR3: CASSLRQSDTGELFF. CDR3 bases: TGTGCCAGCAGCTTACGACAGTCAGACACCGGGGAGCTGTTTTTT.